This record looks at one T cell receptor beta chain sequence and its context. Per the original data handling: Estimates of nucleated cell counts were drawn from the amplification of reference gene primers. Sequenced by immunoSEQ multiplex PCR; TCRdb stores in-frame clones only, minus some. The V and J calls and clone size come from that table; D and trimming were worked out from the DNA. The sample has fewer than 300,000 clones, 91% seen once. These data belong to a study of blood T cell repertoires in COVID-19. Study at large: Sites in the United States, Italy and Spain provided acute and convalescent COVID-19 samples. Nucleic acid was either cDNA or gDNA, and it came from T cells, B-cell-depleted T cells, or PBMCs.

CDR1 and CDR2 from the germline V gene are SGDLS and YYNGEE. CDR3 length equals 16 residues. The V gene lost 6 bases and the J gene lost 4 bases, with 21 bases spanning the gap. While infection was still active, Seattle patients were enrolled and then followed longitudinally. V usage is TRBV9 and J usage is TRBJ2-3, with D perhaps matching TRBD2 (6 bases). The sequenced sample consisted of peripheral blood. The source of this sequence is a woman aged 30 to 39 with COVID-19, enrolled during active disease. CDR3 sequence reads: CASNRRSGGTPDTQYF. Written as DNA, the CDR3 is TGTGCCAGCAACCGTCGGTCGGGCGGGACCCCAGATACGCAGTATTTT.